This entry describes one T cell receptor beta chain. Its matching antigen is unknown. TCRdb reanalysed the RT-PCR reads using MiXCR and keeps one entry per CDR3 protein. Found here are about 570,000 distinct CDR3 sequences, roughly 12% of them singletons; the top ten hold about a tenth. This CDR3 comprises 13 residues. Germline V gene lookup returns CDR1 MNHEY and CDR2 SVGAGI. Trimming pared 4 bases from V and 4 bases from J, leaving 11 bases between. The sample comes from a study of response to subunit inactivated influenza vaccine. Whole-study results and caveats: With each seasonal influenza vaccination, the authors suggested, few new T cells are recruited.

This sample comprised PBMCs from blood, obtained on the day of vaccination. The origin of this receptor is a man in his forties or fifties who received an inactivated influenza vaccine. The chain carries TRBV6-5 and TRBJ2-7; no definite D call. CDR3 in amino acids: CASSSNAKYEQYF. The CDR3 DNA is TGTGCCAGCAGTTCGAACGCGAAATACGAGCAGTACTTC.